This T cell receptor beta chain was captured by sequencing in a study of blood T cell repertoires in COVID-19. Study in general: T cells, B-cell-depleted T cells, or PBMCs provided the cDNA or gDNA that served as material.

The CDR3 sequence is 18 residues long. The trim removed 3 bases at V and 6 bases at J, leaving 12 bases unmatched. Germline V gives CDR1 LGHDT, CDR2 YNNKEL (reference sequence). The assay was immunoSEQ multiplex PCR, and TCRdb's table has in-frame clones only and misses some. The table includes about 250,000 clones, roughly 82% detected once. This sequence originates from a woman of 80 years or more with COVID-19, enrolled during active disease. The V and J genes are TRBV3-1 (or the pseudogene TRBV3-2) and TRBJ2-2; TRBD2 agrees at 11 bases. Sample: peripheral blood. The chain's CDR3 is CASSHTGTSGSRAGELFF. CDR3 in DNA: TGTGCCAGCAGCCATACCGGGACTAGCGGTTCAAGGGCCGGGGAGCTGTTTTTT.